What follows are 20 T cell receptor beta chains derived from one specimen sequenced in a study of blood T cell repertoires in COVID-19. The repertoire was sequenced with immunoSEQ multiplex PCR; TCRdb's copy has only in-frame clones and lacks some. This table has under 200,000 clones, 80% to 90% appearing once. What was sequenced was peripheral blood. The receptor set was obtained from a man aged 55 to 70 with acute or convalescent COVID-19.

The chain combines TRBV9 with TRBJ2-7; 8 positions agree with TRBD1. Germline lookup yields CDR1 SGDLS and CDR2 YYNGEE. The CDR3 sequence is 15 residues long. V was pared by 0 bases and J by 7 bases, with 9 bases of the junction left unmatched. CDR3: CASSVGAGQGGEQYF. Written as DNA, the CDR3 is TGTGCCAGCAGCGTAGGGGCTGGACAGGGTGGAGAGCAGTACTTC.

This clone turned up a few times. The chain links TRBV7-2 to TRBJ2-3; D not certain. CDR1 SGHTA and CDR2 FQGNSA come from the germline V gene. V was shortened by 1 base and J by 6 bases, with 8 bases between the two germline ends. The CDR3 extends over 13 amino acids. CDR3 coding DNA: TGTGCCAGCAGCTTAGAACGGAGTGATACGCAGTATTTT. Protein: CASSLERSDTQYF.

The chain combines TRBV7-9 with TRBJ2-3; 9 nucleotides line up with TRBD2. From germline, CDR1 is SEHNR and CDR2 FQNEAQ (reference sequence). The V gene end was trimmed by 4 bases and the J gene end by 2 bases; junction bases not matched to a gene: 7. The CDR3 loop spans 16 amino acids. The CDR3, as DNA: TGTGCCAGCAGCTGGAGGACTAGCGAGCCCACAGATACGCAGTATTTT. Translating gives CASSWRTSEPTDTQYF.

This chain uses TRBV7-8 with TRBJ1-4, with a weak D call TRBD1 (5 bases). Germline assignment: CDR1 SGHVS and CDR2 FQNEAQ. CDR3 length: 14 residues. V was shortened by 5 bases and J by 7 bases, with 14 bases between the two germline ends. CDR3 nucleotide sequence: TGTGCCAGCAGCGGGGGAGGGTCGGGTGAAAAACTGTTTTTT. Residues: CASSGGGSGEKLFF. The full variable domain, completed using reference TRBV7-8 and TRBJ1-4, is GAGVSQSPRYKVAKRGQDVALRCDPISGHVSLFWYQQALGQGPEFLTYFQNEAQLDKSGLPSDRFFAERPEGSVSTLKIQRTQQEDSAVYLCASSGGGSGEKLFFGSGTQLSVL.

In DNA form, the CDR3 reads TGCGCCAGCAGTGCGGGATGGCGCGGAAGCGACGAGCAGTACTTC. Protein sequence: CASSAGWRGSDEQYF. V and J are TRBV10-1 and TRBJ2-7; TRBD2 might be the D (5 bases). V was cut by 4 bases and J by 5 bases, with 18 bases left in between. The CDR3 loop spans 15 amino acids. In germline, CDR1 is WNHNN, CDR2 SYGVQD (reference sequence).

This clone was observed a few times. The chain combines TRBV5-1 with TRBJ1-2, with D uncertain. Trimming removed 0 bases at V and 8 bases at J, with 14 bases between. CDR3 length: 14 residues. Germline values: CDR1 SGHRS, CDR2 YFSETQ. The CDR3 here is CASSLGRVYGGYTF. The CDR3 bases are TGCGCCAGCAGCTTGGGTCGGGTCTACGGCGGCTACACCTTC.

J is TRBJ1-4 and V is TRBV14; a weak D match, TRBD1 (6 bases). V lost 0 bases to trimming and J lost 2 bases, with 10 bases between them. CDR1 SGHDN and CDR2 FVKESK come from the germline V gene. The CDR3 extends over 16 amino acids. CDR3 sequence (DNA): TGTGCCAGCAGCCAAGATCAGGGGCCTACTAATGAAAAACTGTTTTTT. Residues: CASSQDQGPTNEKLFF.

This clone was counted only a few times. The chain links TRBV25-1 to TRBJ2-1, with TRBD2 identical over 9 bases. With V trimmed by 4 bases and J by 10 bases, 8 bases remained unmatched. CDR3 length: 14 residues. Germline CDR1 MGHDK, CDR2 SYGVNS. CDR3 in DNA: TGTGCCAGCAGTGGGGCAGCGGGAGGTGAGGAGCAGTTCTTC. This codes for CASSGAAGGEEQFF.

The genes are TRBV29-1 and TRBJ1-2, with D possibly TRBD1 on 6 matching bases. Germline loops: CDR1 SQVTM, CDR2 ANQGSEA. This CDR3 has 11 residues. CDR3 bases: TGCAGTCTGGGGGGGGCAGATGGCTACACCTTC. It codes for CSLGGADGYTF.

The chain is built from TRBV7-9 and TRBJ1-1; D gene uncertain. Germline V CDR1 and CDR2: SEHNR, FQNEAQ (reference sequence). CDR3 length equals 14 residues. Trimming pared 10 bases from V and 6 bases from J, leaving 21 bases between. The CDR3: CAIGLGRADAEAFF. The CDR3 DNA follows: TGTGCCATTGGCCTAGGGAGGGCAGACGCTGAAGCTTTCTTT.

V usage is TRBV5-1 and J usage is TRBJ1-1, with 7 nucleotides matching TRBD1. Germline V gene sequence: CDR1 SGHRS, CDR2 YFSETQ. The V gene end was trimmed by 2 bases and the J gene end by 4 bases; junction bases not matched to a gene: 8. The CDR3 length is 15 residues. The CDR3 coding sequence is TGCGCCAGCAGCTTATTTGACAGGGAGGTCACTGAAGCTTTCTTT. Encoded protein: CASSLFDREVTEAFF.

V is TRBV7-3 and J is TRBJ1-1, with TRBD1 matching over 7 bases. Trimming took 3 bases from V and 5 from J; bases not matched to a gene: 6. CDR1 SGHTA and CDR2 FQGTGA come from the germline V gene. The CDR3 contains 14 residues. The CDR3 protein is CASSLTGSSTEAFF. As DNA, the CDR3 is TGTGCCAGCAGCTTGACAGGGAGCTCGACTGAAGCTTTCTTT.

The chain employs TRBV16 and TRBJ1-2; TRBD1 matches 8 bases. V gave up 5 bases and J gave up 7 bases; unmatched junction bases: 9. This CDR3 comprises 14 residues. Germline loops: CDR1 KGHSY, CDR2 FQNENV. CDR3 DNA: TGTGCCAGCAGCGGACAGGGACGGGTTGGTGGCTACACCTTC. It is translated as CASSGQGRVGGYTF.

This clone was seen a single time. The J gene is TRBJ1-1, the V gene TRBV9; 9 nucleotides agree with TRBD1. V was pared by 4 bases and J by 6 bases, with 7 bases of the junction left unmatched. The CDR3 totals 14 residues. Per the germline V gene, CDR1 is SGDLS and CDR2 is YYNGEE. CDR3 DNA: TGTGCCAGCAGCTCCGGGACAGGGTCGGCTGAAGCTTTCTTT. Residues: CASSSGTGSAEAFF.

V gene TRBV9 combines with J gene TRBJ2-7; TRBD2 matches at 7 bases. With V trimmed by 0 bases and J by 2 bases, 5 bases remained unmatched. CDR1 is SGDLS, CDR2 YYNGEE, per germline. The CDR3 runs to 15 residues. This CDR3 reads CASSVGPSGTYEQYF. The CDR3 nucleotides read TGTGCCAGCAGCGTAGGCCCTAGCGGCACCTACGAGCAGTACTTC. Filled out from reference TRBV9 and TRBJ2-7, the complete variable domain reads DSGVTQTPKHLITATGQRVTLRCSPRSGDLSVYWYQQSLDQGLQFLIQYYNGEERAKGNILERFSAQQFPDLHSELNLSSLELGDSALYFCASSVGPSGTYEQYFGPGTRLTVT.

The rearrangement links TRBV28 to TRBJ1-4; 7 nucleotides agree with TRBD1. The germline gives CDR1 MDHEN, CDR2 SYDVKM. The CDR3 has 13 residues. After removal of 8 bases from V and 5 bases from J, the junction contained 5 bases not matched to a gene. Here the CDR3 DNA reads TGTGCCAGCTGGGACAGCTCGAATGAAAAACTGTTTTTT. This sequence encodes CASWDSSNEKLFF.

The CDR3 protein is CASSTSLAGEETQYF. In DNA form, the CDR3 reads TGTGCCAGCAGTACCTCGCTAGCGGGAGAAGAGACCCAGTACTTC. This rearrangement joins TRBV6-5 to TRBJ2-5; 10 nucleotides match TRBD2. The CDR3 is 15 residues long. Germline V gene lookup returns CDR1 MNHEY and CDR2 SVGAGI. V lost 5 bases to trimming and J lost 3 bases; unmatched junction nucleotides: 6.

This clone was picked up a small number of times. V gene TRBV19 combines with J gene TRBJ2-2, with D possibly TRBD1 on 5 matching bases. CDR3 length: 14 amino acids. V lost 7 bases to trimming and J lost 5 bases, with 14 bases between them. Germline loops: CDR1 LNHDA, CDR2 SQIVND (reference sequence). The CDR3 reads CASKTPRVTGELFF. CDR3 DNA sequence: TGTGCCAGTAAAACTCCCAGGGTTACCGGGGAGCTGTTTTTT.

The genes are TRBV30 and TRBJ2-7; no reliable D call. Germline V CDR1 and CDR2: GTSNPN, SVGIG (reference sequence). Trimming removed 0 bases at V and 7 bases at J, with 13 bases between. The CDR3 runs 13 residues. The CDR3: CAWSVGGRGEQYF. The CDR3 nucleotides are TGTGCCTGGAGTGTCGGCGGCCGAGGAGAGCAGTACTTC.

This chain connects TRBV27 to TRBJ1-4; D might be TRBD1 (5 bases). The CDR3 sequence is 13 residues long. Germline V gene sequence: CDR1 MNHEY, CDR2 SMNVEV (reference sequence). V was shortened by 10 bases and J by 4 bases, with 13 bases between the two germline ends. The CDR3 is CATGGGYNEKLFF. The CDR3 DNA follows: TGTGCCACTGGGGGGGGTTATAATGAAAAACTGTTTTTT.